Following are 32 T cell receptor beta chains from one sample sequenced in a study of blood T cell repertoires in COVID-19. Sequencing was performed with immunoSEQ multiplex PCR; in TCRdb, only in-frame clones are kept and a portion is missing. The table records 200,000 or so clones, approximately 87% of them present only once. The sample consisted of peripheral blood. The receptors here all came from a person aged 70 to 85 with COVID-19, enrolled during active disease.

This sequence joins TRBV13 and TRBJ2-1; D call uncertain. The CDR3 has 16 residues. Trimming removed 0 bases from V and 4 bases from J, with 13 bases in between. Germline assignment: CDR1 PRHDT and CDR2 FYEKMQ (reference sequence). CDR3 bases: TGTGCCAGCAGCTTAGGGGCGCGGCTATTTTACAATGAGCAGTTCTTC. The encoded protein is CASSLGARLFYNEQFF.

The rearrangement uses TRBV28 and TRBJ1-4; weak D call: TRBD1 (6 bases). Germline CDR1 and CDR2: MDHEN and SYDVKM. The CDR3 contains 15 residues. Trimming removed 4 bases from V and 8 bases from J, with 17 bases in between. CDR3 region: CASSSPGGGEEKLFF. In DNA, the CDR3 is TGTGCCAGCAGTTCGCCGGGAGGGGGGGAGGAAAAACTGTTTTTT.

The chain recombines TRBV28 with TRBJ2-7, with D possibly matching TRBD1 (5 bases). The V end was cut by 6 bases, the J end by 3 bases, with 18 bases between. CDR3 length: 15 residues. Germline values: CDR1 MDHEN, CDR2 SYDVKM. The CDR3 nucleotides are TGTGCCAGCAGCCCCACGGGCACAGGCCACTACGAGCAGTACTTC. The encoded protein is CASSPTGTGHYEQYF.

The chain carries TRBV12-3 or TRBV12-4 and TRBJ1-1; possibly TRBD1 for D (5 bases). Deletions cut 6 bases from V and 1 base from J, with 6 bases between. This CDR3 comprises 12 residues. In DNA form, the CDR3 reads TGTGCCAGCAGGGGGGGGAACACTGAAGCTTTCTTT. This sequence encodes CASRGGNTEAFF.

Many counts were recorded for this clone. The chain employs TRBV6-5 and TRBJ1-5, with a weak D call TRBD1 (6 bases). Germline CDR1 MNHEY, CDR2 SVGAGI. CDR3 length: 14 amino acids. Between the trimmed V and J ends, which lost 11 bases and 0 bases, there was a span of 14 bases. CDR3 sequence (DNA): TGTGCCGGGGGACAAGTAGATAGCAATCAGCCCCAGCATTTT. Translating gives CAGGQVDSNQPQHF.

V and J are TRBV5-4 and TRBJ1-4, with TRBD1 matching over 9 bases. This CDR3 has 16 amino acids. Trimming cost V 4 bases and J 5 bases; bases outside gene matches: 9. From germline, CDR1 is SGHNT and CDR2 YYREEE (reference sequence). CDR3 sequence (DNA): TGTGCCAGCAGCCCCCTCCCGGGACAGGGAAATGAAAAACTGTTTTTT. Residues: CASSPLPGQGNEKLFF.

The chain links TRBV5-1 to TRBJ2-3, with 9 bases fitting TRBD1. The CDR3 spans 16 residues. V shed 1 base, J shed 3 bases, and the junction held 6 bases outside the gene matches. CDR1 is SGHRS and CDR2 is YFSETQ in the germline V gene. In DNA, the CDR3 is TGCGCCAGCAGCTTGACAGGGGGCCTGGTTACAGATACGCAGTATTTT. Translating gives CASSLTGGLVTDTQYF. Based on the CDR3 plus reference TRBV5-1 and TRBJ2-3, the full variable domain is KAGVTQTPRYLIKTRGQQVTLSCSPISGHRSVSWYQQTPGQGLQFLFEYFSETQRNKGNFPGRFSGRQFSNSRSEMNVSTLELGDSALYLCASSLTGGLVTDTQYFGPGTRLTVL.

The genes are TRBV5-8 and TRBJ2-2; TRBD2 matches at 8 bases. Germline lookup yields CDR1 SGHTS and CDR2 YDEGEE. This CDR3 has 14 amino acids. V shed 1 base and J 6 bases; nucleotides not matched to a gene: 2. DNA for the CDR3: TGTGCCAGCAGCTTGACTAGCGGTTCCGGGGAGCTGTTTTTT. Encoded protein: CASSLTSGSGELFF.

The DNA for the CDR3 is TGTGCCAGCAGTCGGGACAGGGGCTCATCCTATGGCTACACCTTC. It yields the protein CASSRDRGSSYGYTF. The chain combines TRBV27 with TRBJ1-2, with 10 bases matching TRBD1. The CDR3 is 15 residues long. V shed 5 bases and J 4 bases; nucleotides not matched to a gene: 7. The germline V gene has CDR1 MNHEY and CDR2 SMNVEV (reference sequence).

The CDR3 DNA reads as TGTGCCAGCAGCTTAGCGGGGGGAACTGGCTATGGCTACACCTTC. This sequence encodes CASSLAGGTGYGYTF. This sequence joins TRBV7-9 and TRBJ1-2; D perhaps matches TRBD1 (5 bases). Germline assignment: CDR1 SEHNR and CDR2 FQNEAQ (reference sequence). The germline V and J ends were trimmed by 0 bases and 4 bases, with 12 bases remaining between them. CDR3 length equals 15 residues.

The chain carries TRBV7-2 and TRBJ2-5, with 13 positions matching TRBD2. Germline CDR1 and CDR2: SGHTA and FQGNSA. V gave up 2 bases and J gave up 10 bases; unmatched junction bases: 10. This CDR3 has 16 amino acids. The CDR3 region is CASSLLGTSGVSGQYF. CDR3 sequence (DNA): TGTGCCAGCAGCTTACTGGGGACTAGCGGGGTATCGGGCCAGTACTTC.

This clone was picked up one time. The CDR3 sequence is CASRSGTGGLGKLFF. Written as DNA, the CDR3 is TGTGCCAGCAGATCCGGGACAGGGGGCTTAGGGAAACTGTTTTTT. The J gene is TRBJ1-4, the V gene TRBV28, with 12 bases matching TRBD1. V dropped 6 bases and J dropped 11; count of bases not matched to a gene: 10. CDR1 and CDR2 (germline): MDHEN, SYDVKM. CDR3 length: 15 residues.

The rearrangement links TRBV19 to TRBJ2-3; 7 bases align to TRBD2. In germline, CDR1 is LNHDA, CDR2 SQIVND (reference sequence). The CDR3 runs 14 residues. The V gene end was trimmed by 9 bases and the J gene end by 1 base; junction bases not matched to a gene: 7. The CDR3 spells CARFGTIRTDTQYF. The CDR3 nucleotides are TGTGCCAGATTCGGGACTATCCGCACAGATACGCAGTATTTT.

Details on this clone: The sample holds other DNA sequences that translate to the same CDR3. The V and J genes are TRBV7-2 and TRBJ2-1, with 14 bases lining up with TRBD2. CDR1 is SGHTA and CDR2 is FQGNSA in the germline V gene. V lost 0 bases and J lost 6; bases outside the gene matches: 1. This CDR3 has 16 amino acids. The CDR3 DNA is TGTGCCAGCAGCTTAGCGGGACTAGCGGGAGTCAATGAGCAGTTCTTC. Translating gives CASSLAGLAGVNEQFF. The full variable domain, completed using reference TRBV7-2 and TRBJ2-1, is GAGVSQSPSNKVTEKGKDVELRCDPISGHTALYWYRQSLGQGLEFLIYFQGNSAPDKSGLPSDRFSAERTGGSVSTLTIQRTQQEDSAVYLCASSLAGLAGVNEQFFGPGTRLTVL.

In this sample, this clone turned up once. This chain links TRBV11-3 with TRBJ2-2; D unresolved. CDR1 and CDR2 from the germline V gene are SGHNT and YENEEA. Deletions cut 1 base from V and 5 bases from J, with 5 bases between. The CDR3 has 13 amino acids. Written as DNA, the CDR3 is TGTGCCAGCAGCTTAGGAGTTACCGGGGAGCTGTTTTTT. The encoded protein is CASSLGVTGELFF.

This rearrangement joins TRBV7-3 to TRBJ1-1; TRBD1 might be the D (6 bases). The CDR3 covers 13 residues. The V and J ends lost 5 bases and 1 base respectively, with 8 bases between them. Germline V gene sequence: CDR1 SGHTA, CDR2 FQGTGA. The CDR3 nucleotides are TGTGCCAGCAGCGTGGGACAGAACACTGAAGCTTTCTTT. Amino acids: CASSVGQNTEAFF.

The CDR3 sequence: CASSRTGMRTDTQYF. The CDR3 DNA reads TGTGCCAGCAGCAGAACGGGAATGCGGACAGATACGCAGTATTTT. The chain carries TRBV5-4 and TRBJ2-3; maybe TRBD2 (5 bases). Per the germline V gene, CDR1 is SGHNT and CDR2 is YYREEE (reference sequence). CDR3 length: 15 amino acids. Trimming removed 4 bases at V and 3 bases at J, with 15 bases between.

The V call is TRBV24-1, the J call TRBJ2-7; 8 bases agree with TRBD1. Germline V gene sequence: CDR1 KGHDR, CDR2 SFDVKD. This CDR3 is 14 amino acids long. The junction had 7 bases not matched to a gene; V was cut back by 2 bases and J by 8 bases. In DNA form, the CDR3 reads TGTGCCACCAGTGATTGGGGGGACAGGTGGAAGCAGTACTTC. Translating it yields CATSDWGDRWKQYF.

The V gene is TRBV6-2 or TRBV6-3, the J gene TRBJ2-5, with 10 bases matching TRBD2. The CDR3 contains 16 residues. Germline-derived CDR1 and CDR2 are MNHEY and SVGEGT. V was pared by 5 bases and J by 1 base, with 7 bases of the junction left unmatched. The DNA for the CDR3 is TGTGCCAGCAGTACTTGGACTAGCGGCCCCCAAGAGACCCAGTACTTC. Its translation is CASSTWTSGPQETQYF.

The chain uses TRBV9 and TRBJ2-3; 9 bases fit TRBD2. Per germline, CDR1 SGDLS and CDR2 YYNGEE. The CDR3 spans 16 residues. J lost 4 bases, V lost 0 bases, and 6 bases had no gene match. DNA of the CDR3: TGTGCCAGCAGCGTAGTAGGCGGGGGGGCCGCAGATACGCAGTATTTT. Translating it yields CASSVVGGGAADTQYF.

This chain joins TRBV6-1 and TRBJ2-1; D remains unclear. Trimming took off 3 bases at V and 6 bases at J, with 18 bases between the two ends. CDR1 and CDR2 (germline): MNHNS, SASEGT. CDR3 size: 16 residues. The CDR3 DNA reads TGTGCCAGCAGTGATACGCCTACCTACCCCTCCAATGAGCAGTTCTTC. Translating it yields CASSDTPTYPSNEQFF.

The chain joins TRBV19 to TRBJ2-7; TRBD1 matches 7 bases. CDR1 and CDR2 (germline): LNHDA, SQIVND (reference sequence). The V and J ends lost 6 bases and 7 bases, in that order; junction bases with no gene match: 12. The CDR3 totals 14 residues. The CDR3 coding sequence is TGTGCCAGTAGCAGACAGGGAAACTCAAATGAGCAGTACTTC. Its protein product is CASSRQGNSNEQYF.

The chain combines TRBV5-3 with TRBJ1-6; tentatively, D is TRBD1 (5 bases). TRBV5-3 is treated as an ORF (open reading frame) with a function not yet certain. The CDR3 contains 13 residues. V lost 1 base to trimming and J lost 8 bases, with 7 bases between them. The CDR3 nucleotides are TGTGCCAGAAGCTTGCCCAGGGATTCACCCCTCCACTTT. The encoded protein is CARSLPRDSPLHF.

The J gene is TRBJ1-4, the V gene TRBV11-2, with 8 bases matching TRBD1. V was clipped by 5 bases and J by 5 bases; unmatched bases: 10. Germline CDR1 is SGHAT and CDR2 is FQNNGV. The CDR3 is 16 residues long. The CDR3 sequence: CASSNYLGQANEKLFF. CDR3 DNA: TGTGCCAGCAGCAACTACCTGGGACAGGCAAATGAAAAACTGTTTTTT. Together with reference TRBV11-2 and TRBJ1-4, the CDR3 gives the full variable domain: EAGVAQSPRYKIIEKRQSVAFWCNPISGHATLYWYQQILGQGPKLLIQFQNNGVVDDSQLPKDRFSAERLKGVDSTLKIQPAKLEDSAVYLCASSNYLGQANEKLFFGSGTQLSVL.

The chain uses TRBV18 and TRBJ2-6; D possibly corresponds to TRBD1 (6 bases). Per the germline V gene, CDR1 is KGHSH and CDR2 is LQKENI. The CDR3 spans 16 residues. Trimming removed 3 bases at V and 2 bases at J, with 11 bases between. CDR3 bases: TGTGCCAGCTCACCCACACAGGGTGCTGGGGCCAACGTCCTGACTTTC. Translating gives CASSPTQGAGANVLTF.

About this clone: Other DNA sequences in the sample encode the same CDR3. The chain links TRBV7-2 to TRBJ2-2, with 8 bases matching TRBD1. Germline trimming cut 2 bases from V and 6 bases from J; bases unmatched to any gene: 2. The CDR3 has 14 residues. Germline loops: CDR1 SGHTA, CDR2 FQGNSA. The CDR3 reads CASSLQGAAGELFF. The CDR3 nucleotides read TGTGCCAGCAGCTTACAGGGGGCAGCCGGGGAGCTGTTTTTT.

This clone appeared once. The chain employs TRBV10-3 and TRBJ2-7, with 12 positions matching TRBD2. With V trimmed by 5 bases and J by 0 bases, 2 bases remained unmatched. Germline V gene data show CDR1 as ENHRY and CDR2 as SYGVKD. This CDR3 spans 15 amino acids. CDR3 sequence: CAISLTSGSSYEQYF. The CDR3 nucleotides are TGTGCCATCAGTTTGACTAGCGGGAGCTCCTACGAGCAGTACTTC.

This clone was seen a handful of times. The J gene is TRBJ2-5, the V gene TRBV7-6; no firm D call. CDR1 is SGHVS, CDR2 FNYEAQ, per germline. This CDR3 region has 14 residues. V was trimmed by 2 bases and J by 1 base, leaving 8 bases between them. CDR3 protein: CASSLRPSQETQYF. The CDR3, as DNA: TGTGCCAGCAGCTTACGCCCCAGCCAAGAGACCCAGTACTTC.

This rearrangement joins TRBV28 to TRBJ2-7; D may be TRBD1 (8 bases). Germline CDR1 and CDR2: MDHEN and SYDVKM. Trimming shortened V by 6 bases and J by 7 bases, and 16 bases separated the two germline ends. This CDR3 region has 13 residues. Here the CDR3 DNA reads TGTGCCAGCAGGGGAGGGACAGGTAGAGAGCAGTACTTC. This codes for CASRGGTGREQYF.

This clone has only one observation. CDR3 loop: CASSGRGTGINEQYF. Written as DNA, the CDR3 is TGTGCCAGCAGCGGCCGGGGGACAGGGATTAACGAGCAGTACTTC. This sequence joins TRBV11-2 and TRBJ2-7; 9 nucleotides match TRBD1. CDR3 length equals 15 residues. Germline V gives CDR1 SGHAT, CDR2 FQNNGV. V shed 5 bases, J shed 5 bases, and the junction held 10 bases outside the gene matches.

The genes are TRBV3-1 (or the pseudogene TRBV3-2) and TRBJ2-7; 12 positions match TRBD2. CDR1 is LGHDT and CDR2 is YNNKEL in the germline V gene (reference sequence). The CDR3 totals 15 residues. Trimming removed 1 base from V and 7 bases from J; junction bases left unmatched: 5. CDR3 sequence (DNA): TGTGCCAGCAGCCAAGGACTAGCGGGAGTTTATGAGCAGTACTTC. Its translation: CASSQGLAGVYEQYF.

This sequence joins TRBV15 and TRBJ2-6; 12 bases line up with TRBD1. V trimming: 9 bases; J trimming: 4 bases; junction bases outside the gene matches: 4. This CDR3 is 15 amino acids long. In germline, CDR1 is LNHNV, CDR2 YYDKDF (reference sequence). CDR3 sequence (DNA): TGTGCCACGGGACAGGGGGCGTCAGGGGCCAACGTCCTGACTTTC. This sequence encodes CATGQGASGANVLTF.